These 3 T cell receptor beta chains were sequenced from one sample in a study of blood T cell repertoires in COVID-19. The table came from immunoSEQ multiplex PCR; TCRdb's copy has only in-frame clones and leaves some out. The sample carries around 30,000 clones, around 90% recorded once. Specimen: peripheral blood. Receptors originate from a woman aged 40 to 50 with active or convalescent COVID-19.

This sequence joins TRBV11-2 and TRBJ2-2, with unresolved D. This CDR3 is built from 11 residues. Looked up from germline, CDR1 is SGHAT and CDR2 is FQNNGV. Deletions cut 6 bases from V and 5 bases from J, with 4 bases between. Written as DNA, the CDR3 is TGTGCCAGCAGTAGTACCGGGGAGCTGTTTTTT. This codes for CASSSTGELFF.

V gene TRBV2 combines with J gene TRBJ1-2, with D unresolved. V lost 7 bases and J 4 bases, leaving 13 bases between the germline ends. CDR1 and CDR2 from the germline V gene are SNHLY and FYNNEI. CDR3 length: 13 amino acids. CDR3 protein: CASKSRLGYGYTF. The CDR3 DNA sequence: TGTGCCAGCAAGTCGCGGTTGGGCTATGGCTACACCTTC.

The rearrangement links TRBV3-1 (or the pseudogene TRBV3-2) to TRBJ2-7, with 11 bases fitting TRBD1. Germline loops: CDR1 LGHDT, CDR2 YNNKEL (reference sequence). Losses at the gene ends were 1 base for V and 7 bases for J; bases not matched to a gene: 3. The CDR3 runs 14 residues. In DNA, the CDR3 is TGTGCCAGCAGCCAAGGGACAGGGGGCGAAGAGCAGTACTTC. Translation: CASSQGTGGEEQYF.